The entry below describes one TCR beta chain. TCRdb's table, derived via immunoSEQ multiplex PCR, lists solely in-frame clones and lacks some. This table has 35,000 to 40,000 clones, about nine tenths appearing once. The data are from a study of T cell changes during pregnancy in multiple sclerosis. This CDR3 region has 17 residues. Germline V gives CDR1 SGHDT, CDR2 YYEEEE. V lost 0 bases and J lost 4; bases outside the gene matches: 5. This TCR was recovered from a female donor in good health, enrolled as a control in a pregnancy study. The source was CD4+ T cells from peripheral blood mononuclear cells, collected in the third trimester of pregnancy. The gene calls are TRBV5-6 and TRBJ2-3, with 13 positions matching TRBD2. In DNA, the CDR3 is TGTGCCAGCAGCTTGGATAAGGGACTAGCGGGATCAGATACGCAGTATTTT. Residues: CASSLDKGLAGSDTQYF.